Reported below is one T cell receptor beta chain. The antigen is not known. TCRdb keeps only in-frame clones here, not all; method: immunoSEQ multiplex PCR. The top ten hold roughly 26% of the sample, which has 20,000 or so clones, 82% seen once. This record comes from a study of EBV T-cell therapy then PD-1 blockade in nasopharyngeal carcinoma. Treatment indicated: AdE1-LMPpoly-expanded autologous EBV-specific T-cell therapy followed by anti-PD-1 nivolumab. V was trimmed by 5 bases and J by 8 bases, leaving 15 bases between them. The CDR3 extends over 12 amino acids. Per the germline V gene, CDR1 is GTSNPN and CDR2 is SVGIG (reference sequence).

Here the sequenced sample was CD8+ T cells from blood, taken at day -245 from a patient whose treatment included autologous EBV-specific T cells and nivolumab. The receptor's source is a man aged 35 to 55 with nasopharyngeal carcinoma. The V and J genes are TRBV30 and TRBJ1-2; D remains unclear. DNA for the CDR3: TGTGCCTGGTCAGTGCCGGAGGACGGCTACACCTTC. The encoded protein is CAWSVPEDGYTF.